The 32 T cell receptor beta chains below come from one sample, sequenced in a study of shared clonotypes between healthy human individuals. It was CD45RO-negative cells, positively selected for CCR7, that made up naive CD8 cells, with terminally differentiated effector memory CD45RA+ cells excluded. Method: immunoSEQ multiplex PCR; TCRdb's copy keeps in-frame clones and lacks some. Of 1.5 million to 2.5 million clones listed, roughly 95% are singletons. Sequences were obtained from naive CD8+ T cells sorted from blood. The source is a man aged 18 to 29 in good health.

In the case of this clone: This specimen includes other DNA sequences encoding the same CDR3. This chain's CDR3 is CASSLGNTDTQYF. The CDR3 DNA sequence: TGTGCCAGCAGCTTAGGCAACACAGATACGCAGTATTTT. The J gene is TRBJ2-3, the V gene TRBV13; D is ambiguous. There are 13 residues in the CDR3. Germline CDR1 reads PRHDT; CDR2 reads FYEKMQ (reference sequence). V lost 0 bases and J lost 2, with 3 bases in between.

The chain recombines TRBV20-1 with TRBJ2-2; D is undetermined. Germline CDR1 is DFQATT and CDR2 is SNEGSKA (reference sequence). The CDR3 contains 11 residues. Between the trimmed V and J ends, which lost 4 bases and 6 bases, there was a span of 6 bases. CDR3 residues: CSAMVSGELFF. The CDR3 nucleotides are TGCAGTGCTATGGTATCCGGGGAGCTGTTTTTT.

The chain joins TRBV7-9 to TRBJ2-7, with D uncertain. Trimming cost V 7 bases and J 3 bases, with 19 bases left between them. This CDR3 has 15 amino acids. Germline CDR1 SEHNR, CDR2 FQNEAQ (reference sequence). The CDR3 region is CASIDSARPLYEQYF. Here the CDR3 DNA reads TGTGCCAGCATAGACTCGGCCCGTCCTCTCTACGAGCAGTACTTC.

With respect to this clone: Other nucleotide sequences from this sample produce the same CDR3. CDR3 DNA: TGTGCCAGCAGCTTAGGCCAGGGCGATCAGCCCCAGCATTTT. Translated: CASSLGQGDQPQHF. This sequence joins TRBV7-9 and TRBJ1-5; possibly TRBD1 for D (5 bases). There are 14 residues in the CDR3. Trimming shortened V by 1 base and J by 5 bases, and 9 bases separated the two germline ends. The V gene's germline CDR1 is SEHNR and CDR2 FQNEAQ (reference sequence).

The genes are TRBV4-1 and TRBJ2-2; perhaps TRBD1 as D (5 bases). V lost 2 bases and J 4 bases, leaving 11 bases between the germline ends. The CDR3 is 15 amino acids. Germline values: CDR1 MGHRA, CDR2 YSYEKL. The CDR3 region has the DNA TGCGCCAGCAGCCAAACCCAGGGTACCACCGGGGAGCTGTTTTTT. Translated: CASSQTQGTTGELFF.

J is TRBJ2-7 and V is TRBV27, with D unclear. There are 15 residues in the CDR3. Germline-derived CDR1 and CDR2 are MNHEY and SMNVEV (reference sequence). V gave up 1 base and J gave up 2 bases, with 12 bases separating them. CDR3 nucleotide sequence: TGTGCCAGCAGTTTATTGTCTAACGGACCCTACGAGCAGTACTTC. This translates into CASSLLSNGPYEQYF.

This chain joins TRBV9 and TRBJ2-5; D uncertain. V lost 0 bases to trimming and J lost 2 bases, with 8 bases between them. The length of the CDR3 is 14 residues. The germline V gene has CDR1 SGDLS and CDR2 YYNGEE. The CDR3 nucleotides read TGTGCCAGCAGCGTAGGTAAACGTCAAGAGACCCAGTACTTC. Residues: CASSVGKRQETQYF. The full variable domain, completed using reference TRBV9 and TRBJ2-5, is DSGVTQTPKHLITATGQRVTLRCSPRSGDLSVYWYQQSLDQGLQFLIQYYNGEERAKGNILERFSAQQFPDLHSELNLSSLELGDSALYFCASSVGKRQETQYFGPGTRLLVL.

V gene TRBV4-1 combines with J gene TRBJ1-5; a weak D match, TRBD1 (5 bases). The length of the CDR3 is 15 residues. Germline CDR1 is MGHRA and CDR2 is YSYEKL. Trimming took off 2 bases at V and 6 bases at J, with 14 bases between the two ends. In DNA form, the CDR3 reads TGCGCCAGCAGCCAATTCCGGGACGGCCGTCAGCCCCAGCATTTT. It codes for CASSQFRDGRQPQHF.

The chain joins TRBV27 to TRBJ2-5; D call uncertain. The CDR3 length is 12 residues. V lost 6 bases to trimming and J lost 5 bases, with 10 bases between them. Germline V gives CDR1 MNHEY, CDR2 SMNVEV (reference sequence). The CDR3 region is CASSPRWETQYF. In DNA, the CDR3 is TGTGCCAGCAGCCCGAGGTGGGAGACCCAGTACTTC.

The chain recombines TRBV7-9 with TRBJ2-3; no clear D gene. CDR3 length: 15 amino acids. Looked up from germline, CDR1 is SEHNR and CDR2 is FQNEAQ (reference sequence). Trimming shortened V by 5 bases and J by 3 bases, and 15 bases separated the two germline ends. This CDR3 reads CASSPSSWDTDTQYF. The CDR3 DNA reads TGTGCCAGCAGCCCTTCGTCGTGGGATACAGATACGCAGTATTTT.

The chain uses TRBV10-2 and TRBJ1-3; the D is unclear. Germline CDR1 is WSHSY and CDR2 is SAAADI. The ends were cut back, 2 bases at V and 3 bases at J, with 5 bases in the middle. CDR3 size: 13 residues. For the CDR3, the DNA is TGCGCCAGCAGTGAGGCCTTTGGAAACACCATATATTTT. This sequence encodes CASSEAFGNTIYF.

This rearrangement joins TRBV29-1 to TRBJ2-7; D is ambiguous. There are 13 residues in the CDR3. Germline V gene data show CDR1 as SQVTM and CDR2 as ANQGSEA. Trimming removed 3 bases at V and 1 base at J, with 10 bases between. CDR3 DNA sequence: TGCAGCGTTGAGACGGCCGTTTCCTACGAGCAGTACTTC. This translates into CSVETAVSYEQYF.

This rearrangement joins TRBV7-9 to TRBJ2-3, with D perhaps matching TRBD2 (6 bases). The CDR3 is 16 residues long. Germline V gene lookup returns CDR1 SEHNR and CDR2 FQNEAQ (reference sequence). Trimming left V 5 bases short and J 1 base short, with 16 bases between. The CDR3 region is CASSPEWGEGTDTQYF. The CDR3 DNA follows: TGTGCCAGCAGCCCGGAATGGGGGGAGGGCACAGATACGCAGTATTTT.

This clone has just a few counts. This sample also contains other DNA sequences that code for the same CDR3. The chain links TRBV19 to TRBJ1-1; unclear D gene. V was shortened by 4 bases and J by 5 bases, with 14 bases between the two germline ends. CDR1 is LNHDA, CDR2 SQIVND, per germline (reference sequence). CDR3 size: 14 residues. The CDR3 coding sequence is TGTGCCAGTAGTAGGGGAGAGGGAGGAACTGAAGCTTTCTTT. This translates into CASSRGEGGTEAFF. The full variable domain, completed using reference TRBV19 and TRBJ1-1, is DGGITQSPKYLFRKEGQNVTLSCEQNLNHDAMYWYRQDPGQGLRLIYYSQIVNDFQKGDIAEGYSVSREKKESFPLTVTSAQKNPTAFYLCASSRGEGGTEAFFGQGTRLTVV.

The chain employs TRBV4-1 and TRBJ2-7; 7 nucleotides match TRBD2. This CDR3 is built from 14 residues. The V segment lost 5 bases and the J segment 2 bases; nucleotides outside the gene matches: 6. Germline lookup yields CDR1 MGHRA and CDR2 YSYEKL. The DNA for the CDR3 is TGCGCCAGCAGCGAAAGGGAGGGAACCTACGAGCAGTACTTC. This translates into CASSEREGTYEQYF.

The chain joins TRBV7-6 to TRBJ2-1; a possible D gene is TRBD2 (5 bases). V lost 5 bases and J 4 bases, leaving 12 bases between the germline ends. There are 14 residues in the CDR3. From germline, CDR1 is SGHVS and CDR2 FNYEAQ. CDR3 region: CASSRGLEYNEQFF. As DNA, the CDR3 is TGTGCCAGCAGCCGAGGACTGGAGTACAATGAGCAGTTCTTC.

This clone occurred a few times. The V gene is TRBV7-2, the J gene TRBJ1-6; no clear D. V lost 4 bases and J 9 bases, leaving 7 bases between the germline ends. From germline, CDR1 is SGHTA and CDR2 FQGNSA. This CDR3 comprises 12 residues. As DNA, the CDR3 is TGTGCCAGCAGCTCGAGTCCTTCACCCCTCCACTTT. Its protein is CASSSSPSPLHF.

The chain couples TRBV5-6 to TRBJ2-5; unclear D gene. The CDR3 sequence is 14 residues long. Trimming left V 4 bases short and J 5 bases short, with 15 bases between. In germline, CDR1 is SGHDT, CDR2 YYEEEE. CDR3 bases: TGTGCCAGCAGCCTTCTAGGAGATCGCGAGACCCAGTACTTC. Translation: CASSLLGDRETQYF.

This sequence joins TRBV28 and TRBJ2-5, with 7 bases fitting TRBD1. Germline CDR1 MDHEN, CDR2 SYDVKM. V gave up 1 base and J gave up 2 bases; unmatched junction bases: 10. CDR3 length equals 17 residues. CDR3 region: CASSLSLGAGGQETQYF. The DNA for the CDR3 is TGTGCCAGCAGTTTATCCCTGGGGGCAGGGGGTCAAGAGACCCAGTACTTC.

The chain has TRBV6-5 and TRBJ1-5; D is undetermined. Trimming cost V 8 bases and J 3 bases, with 11 bases left between them. Germline CDR1 reads MNHEY; CDR2 reads SVGAGI. The CDR3 loop spans 13 amino acids. The DNA of the CDR3 is TGTGCCAGCGGGTTTGGGGTCAATCAGCCCCAGCATTTT. Protein: CASGFGVNQPQHF.

This chain links TRBV27 with TRBJ2-7; D uncertain. V lost 3 bases, J lost 0 bases, and 12 bases lay in between. The CDR3 is 15 residues long. The germline CDR1 and CDR2 sequences are MNHEY and SMNVEV (reference sequence). The CDR3 DNA reads as TGTGCCAGCAGTTTGACGAAGGGCACCTCCTACGAGCAGTACTTC. Translation gives CASSLTKGTSYEQYF.

This chain joins TRBV27 and TRBJ2-7; D is unclear. The V end lost 3 bases, the J end lost 3 bases, and 12 bases lay between the germline ends. Per germline, CDR1 MNHEY and CDR2 SMNVEV (reference sequence). This CDR3 has 14 amino acids. The chain's CDR3 is CASSFRAGIYEQYF. CDR3 in DNA: TGTGCCAGCAGTTTTCGGGCCGGCATCTACGAGCAGTACTTC.

This chain uses TRBV7-9 with TRBJ2-7; TRBD2 matches 7 bases. From germline, CDR1 is SEHNR and CDR2 FQNEAQ (reference sequence). The CDR3 contains 14 residues. V lost 3 bases to trimming and J lost 4 bases; unmatched junction nucleotides: 6. This CDR3 is CASSFGREAYEQYF. Written as DNA, the CDR3 is TGTGCCAGCAGCTTTGGCCGGGAGGCGTACGAGCAGTACTTC.

This chain links TRBV5-8 with TRBJ1-1; no clear D gene. Germline V gene sequence: CDR1 SGHTS, CDR2 YDEGEE. Between the trimmed V and J ends, which lost 6 bases and 1 base, there was a span of 13 bases. This CDR3 region has 14 residues. CDR3: CASTLPYQNTEAFF. CDR3 coding DNA: TGTGCCAGCACCCTTCCGTACCAGAACACTGAAGCTTTCTTT.

The chain carries TRBV5-6 and TRBJ2-7, with TRBD1 matching 10 bases. The CDR3 length is 15 residues. The V segment lost 4 bases and the J segment 1 base; nucleotides outside the gene matches: 5. CDR1 and CDR2 (germline): SGHDT, YYEEEE. In nucleotides, the CDR3 is TGTGCCAGCAGCGAGGGACAGGGGTTATCCTACGAGCAGTACTTC. Encoded protein: CASSEGQGLSYEQYF.

The V gene is TRBV4-1, the J gene TRBJ1-6, with a weak D call TRBD1 (6 bases). V lost 3 bases and J lost 4, with 19 bases in between. The CDR3 contains 18 residues. CDR1 is MGHRA and CDR2 is YSYEKL in the germline V gene. The CDR3 coding sequence is TGCGCCAGCAGCCAGGGGGTGACAGGCGGCGCATATAATTCACCCCTCCACTTT. It translates to CASSQGVTGGAYNSPLHF.

The J gene is TRBJ2-7, the V gene TRBV7-2, with 7 bases lining up with TRBD1. CDR3 size: 12 residues. V lost 5 bases and J lost 6; bases outside the gene matches: 4. Germline CDR1 and CDR2: SGHTA and FQGNSA. CDR3 loop: CASSRTGIEQYF. Here the CDR3 DNA reads TGTGCCAGCAGCCGGACAGGAATCGAGCAGTACTTC.

The rearrangement joins TRBV19 to TRBJ2-4; TRBD1 matches at 9 bases. The germline CDR1 and CDR2 sequences are LNHDA and SQIVND (reference sequence). With V trimmed by 6 bases and J by 0 bases, 9 bases remained unmatched. This CDR3 region has 17 residues. CDR3 nucleotides: TGTGCCAGTAGGGGGACAGGGATTTACTTAGCCAAAAACATTCAGTACTTC. It is translated as CASRGTGIYLAKNIQYF.

This clone was seen once. In DNA form, the CDR3 reads TGTGCCAGCAGCTGGGGACCCGATTCCTCCTACGAGCAGTACTTC. It codes for CASSWGPDSSYEQYF. The rearrangement joins TRBV7-9 to TRBJ2-7; either TRBD1 or TRBD2 may fit D (5 bases each). Germline CDR1 reads SEHNR; CDR2 reads FQNEAQ (reference sequence). CDR3 size: 15 residues. V dropped 4 bases and J dropped 0 bases, with 13 bases sitting between them.

Written as DNA, the CDR3 is TGTGCCAGCAGTTCAGTGTATACGGGGAACAATGAGCAGTTCTTC. Protein sequence: CASSSVYTGNNEQFF. This chain joins TRBV27 and TRBJ2-1, with a possible D match to TRBD2 (5 bases). The CDR3 is 15 amino acids. The V end was cut by 4 bases, the J end by 5 bases, with 15 bases between. CDR1 MNHEY and CDR2 SMNVEV come from the germline V gene (reference sequence).

The chain recombines TRBV6-6 with TRBJ2-1; TRBD1 matches at 10 bases. Germline V gene lookup returns CDR1 MNHNY and CDR2 SVGAGI (reference sequence). V lost 10 bases to trimming and J lost 0 bases; unmatched junction nucleotides: 3. The CDR3 is made up of 14 amino acids. The CDR3 DNA sequence: TGTGCCATTGGGACAGGGGCCTCCTACAATGAGCAGTTCTTC. Encoded protein: CAIGTGASYNEQFF.

This clone has only one observation. The CDR3 bases are TGCGCCAGCAGTCTATCTGGGTACTATACTGAAGCTTTCTTT. Its translation: CASSLSGYYTEAFF. This chain links TRBV10-2 with TRBJ1-1, with D unclear. Germline V gives CDR1 WSHSY, CDR2 SAAADI. This CDR3 spans 14 amino acids. Deletions cut 5 bases from V and 5 bases from J, with 15 bases between.